A selection of T cell receptor beta chains follows, all from one sample in a study of OX40 agonist ivuxolimab in advanced cancers. Sequenced by immunoSEQ multiplex PCR; TCRdb stores in-frame clones only, minus some. The repertoire includes about 69,000 clones, around 83% of them detected once, and around 2% sits in the top ten. This material consisted of CD4+ or CD8+ T cells sorted from blood, taken in a trial of the OX40 agonist ivuxolimab. The receptors derive from an adult with an advanced solid tumor such as melanoma, head and neck, liver or kidney cancer. Both conserved end residues are part of each CDR3.

J: TRBJ1-5; V: TRBV2; CDR3: CASRRAGARNQPQHF
J: TRBJ2-7; V: TRBV7-9; CDR3: CASREGYEQYF
J: TRBJ2-5; V: TRBV11-3; CDR3: CASSFTSGGQETQYF
J: TRBJ1-6; V: TRBV2; CDR3: CASSELGGRSPLHF
J: TRBJ2-7; V: TRBV4-1; CDR3: CASSQEQRQGYEQYF
J: TRBJ2-3; V: TRBV30; CDR3: CAWSVQGGTDTQYF
J: TRBJ1-6; V: TRBV10-3; CDR3: CAIRGGENSPLHF
J: TRBJ2-1; V: TRBV18; CDR3: CASSPSPPSSYNEQFF
J: TRBJ1-2; V: TRBV6-5; CDR3: CASSLRQGANYGYTF
J: -; V: TRBV4-1; CDR3: CASSQGGASGRYEQYF
J: TRBJ2-7; V: TRBV18; CDR3: CASSPGQGGSYEQYF
J: TRBJ2-6; V: TRBV18; CDR3: CASSRTNANGANVLTF
J: TRBJ2-5; V: TRBV28; CDR3: CASSPGQETQYF
J: TRBJ2-7; V: TRBV7-9; CDR3: CASTLWTSGGSEQYF
J: TRBJ2-5; V: TRBV5-1; CDR3: CASSLATEETQYF